The T cell receptor beta chain described here comes from a study of identical twins. The V gene lost 3 bases and the J gene lost 5 bases, with 14 bases spanning the gap. The CDR3 is 15 residues long. Per germline, CDR1 SGHAT and CDR2 FQNNGV. Details on this clonotype: Its antigen remains unknown.

Whole-study findings and limits: Cord blood's abundant beta clonotypes had fewer insertions, unlike memory repertoires.

TCRdb passed the 5' RACE reads through MiXCR, listing each CDR3 protein once. The profile shows 1,800,000 or so distinct CDR3 sequences, about 32% of them singletons. The TCR was taken from a newborn girl in good health. V usage is TRBV11-2 and J usage is TRBJ1-5; D remains ambiguous. The sequenced material came from cord blood. CDR3: CASSLDVTPYQPQHF. DNA of the CDR3: TGTGCCAGCAGCTTGGACGTCACGCCTTATCAGCCCCAGCATTTT. The variable domain in full, completed from reference TRBV11-2 and TRBJ1-5, reads EAGVAQSPRYKIIEKRQSVAFWCNPISGHATLYWYQQILGQGPKLLIQFQNNGVVDDSQLPKDRFSAERLKGVDSTLKIQPAKLEDSAVYLCASSLDVTPYQPQHFGDGTRLSIL.